The rows below give T cell receptor beta chains drawn from one sample of a study of blood T cells in healthy people across ages. TCRdb called the 5' RACE reads again in MiXCR, with one record for every CDR3 protein. The table lists 800,000 or so distinct CDR3 sequences, just under 25% of them singletons. This sample was shared with a second study, whose subject was T cells of mothers and their children.

The sequenced sample consisted of blood. Source of these receptors: a boy younger than 18 in good health. CDR3s include the opening cysteine and the closing phenylalanine or tryptophan. D genes are given only for firm matches. Size tells how often a clone was seen (once, few, many) or the class of an expanded clone, and some rows leave it out.

size,J,D,V,CDR3,DNA
.,TRBJ2-3,.,TRBV20-1,CSAGPEHTDTQYF,TGCAGTGCGGGACCCGAACACACAGATACGCAGTATTTT
.,TRBJ2-6,.,TRBV27,CASAFSGANVLTF,TGTGCCAGCGCCTTTTCTGGGGCCAACGTCCTGACTTTC
.,TRBJ1-3,.,TRBV12-3/TRBV12-4,CASSTGYGNTIYF,TGTGCCAGCAGTACGGGCTATGGAAACACCATATATTTT
few,TRBJ2-3,.,TRBV7-2,CASSQWGQGTHFDTDTQYF,TGTGCCAGCAGCCAATGGGGACAAGGGACGCACTTCGACACAGATACGCAGTATTTT
few,TRBJ1-1,TRBD1,TRBV19,CASTLGQGYTEAFF,TGTGCCAGTACCCTAGGACAGGGGTACACTGAAGCTTTCTTT
many,TRBJ1-1,.,TRBV12-3/TRBV12-4,CASSLAGLRRGSTEAFF,TGTGCCAGCAGTTTAGCTGGGTTGAGGAGGGGAAGTACTGAAGCTTTCTTT
few,TRBJ2-7,.,TRBV9,CASSATGLPAYEQYF,TGTGCCAGCAGCGCGACGGGACTTCCGGCCTACGAGCAGTACTTC
few,TRBJ1-2,.,TRBV29-1,CSAHPAEADGYTF,TGCAGCGCTCACCCTGCCGAGGCAGATGGCTACACCTTC
few,TRBJ2-1,.,TRBV25-1,CASSEGAWGNEQFF,TGTGCCAGCAGTGAAGGGGCCTGGGGTAATGAGCAGTTCTTC
.,TRBJ2-3,TRBD1,TRBV24-1,CATSEPQGGLRDTQYF,TGTGCCACCAGTGAACCCCAAGGGGGCCTGAGGGATACGCAGTATTTT
.,TRBJ1-1,.,TRBV28,CASSLPGYITEAFF,TGTGCCAGCAGCTTACCGGGGTATATCACTGAAGCTTTCTTT
.,TRBJ2-6,.,TRBV5-1,CASSLDWGRKPSGANVLTF,TGCGCCAGCAGCTTAGACTGGGGGCGTAAGCCCTCTGGGGCCAACGTCCTGACTTTC
few,TRBJ2-1,TRBD1,TRBV27,CASGDRGKNEQFF,TGTGCCAGCGGGGACAGGGGGAAGAATGAGCAGTTCTTC
.,TRBJ2-4,.,TRBV18,CASSPLLGAKNIQYF,TGTGCCAGCTCGCCACTTTTGGGAGCCAAAAACATTCAGTACTTC
few,TRBJ2-5,TRBD2,TRBV5-1,CASSQEGLAGETQYF,TGCGCCAGCAGCCAAGAAGGACTAGCGGGAGAGACCCAGTACTTC
.,TRBJ2-3,TRBD2,TRBV12-3/TRBV12-4,CASSSSSRLAGEGGTDTQYF,TGTGCCAGCAGTTCTTCCTCTAGACTAGCGGGAGAGGGGGGCACAGATACGCAGTATTTT
.,TRBJ2-7,.,TRBV20-1,CSALIGGFYEQYF,TGCAGTGCTTTAATTGGGGGATTCTACGAGCAGTACTTC
few,TRBJ1-6,.,TRBV4-3,CASSQGTEHNSPLHF,TGCGCCAGCAGCCAAGGGACAGAGCATAATTCACCCCTCCACTTT
.,TRBJ2-7,.,TRBV25-1,CASSGGTEQYF,TGTGCCAGCAGTGGGGGGACAGAGCAGTACTTC
few,TRBJ2-1,TRBD2,TRBV25-1,CASSELGGSVYNEQFF,TGTGCCAGCAGTGAATTAGGCGGGAGTGTGTACAATGAGCAGTTCTTC
.,TRBJ2-5,.,TRBV6-5,CASSYAGGSQETQYF,TGTGCCAGCAGTTACGCCGGAGGTTCGCAAGAGACCCAGTACTTC
few,TRBJ2-3,.,TRBV14,CASSFIVDTQYF,TGTGCCAGCAGCTTTATCGTTGATACGCAGTATTTT
.,TRBJ2-2,.,TRBV6-5,CASSGRAGTGELFF,TGTGCCAGCTCTGGCAGGGCAGGAACCGGGGAGCTGTTTTTT
.,TRBJ2-1,TRBD2,TRBV7-9,CASTPQGTSGGEQFF,TGTGCCAGCACCCCACAGGGGACTAGCGGAGGTGAGCAGTTCTTC
few,TRBJ2-7,.,TRBV7-9,CASSREETYEQYF,TGTGCCAGCAGCCGAGAGGAGACCTACGAGCAGTACTTC
few,TRBJ2-7,TRBD1,TRBV12-3/TRBV12-4,CASSSRGQGTYEQYF,TGTGCCAGCAGTTCCCGGGGACAGGGAACCTACGAGCAGTACTTC
.,TRBJ2-1,TRBD2,TRBV20-1,CSAARTSGGNEQFF,TGCAGTGCCGCCCGGACTAGCGGAGGCAATGAGCAGTTCTTC
.,TRBJ2-3,.,TRBV25-1,CASSEYWGSTDTQYF,TGTGCCAGCAGTGAATATTGGGGGAGCACAGATACGCAGTATTTT
.,TRBJ2-1,.,TRBV29-1,CGVEGRSSYNEQFF,TGCGGCGTTGAAGGCCGTAGCTCCTACAATGAGCAGTTCTTC
many,TRBJ1-2,.,TRBV7-2,CASSTGTNYGYTF,TGTGCCAGCAGCACCGGGACTAACTATGGCTACACCTTC
few,TRBJ1-4,.,TRBV7-2,CASSLSLGYEKLFF,TGTGCCAGCAGCTTGAGTCTCGGGTATGAAAAACTGTTTTTT
few,TRBJ1-1,.,TRBV28,CASRGEGEAFF,TGTGCCAGCAGAGGAGAGGGTGAAGCTTTCTTT
.,TRBJ1-1,TRBD1,TRBV19,CASSTSGTGGLLAFF,TGTGCCAGTAGTACTTCCGGGACAGGGGGCTTGTTGGCTTTCTTT
.,TRBJ2-6,.,TRBV4-3,CASSQVEGLRGANVLTF,TGCGCCAGCAGCCAAGTTGAGGGCTTGAGGGGGGCCAACGTCCTGACTTTC
few,TRBJ2-5,.,TRBV18,CASSPRGTPFSQETQYF,TGTGCCAGCTCACCAAGGGGGACACCTTTCAGCCAAGAGACCCAGTACTTC
.,TRBJ1-3,.,TRBV28,CASSLYGGGGNTIYF,TGTGCCAGCAGTTTATACGGGGGAGGTGGAAACACCATATATTTT
.,TRBJ2-7,TRBD2,TRBV3-1,CASSLTSGAAYEQYF,TGTGCCAGCAGCCTGACTAGCGGGGCGGCCTACGAGCAGTACTTC
once,TRBJ1-2,TRBD1,TRBV20-1,CSARTGSVNYGYTF,TGCAGTGCTAGGACAGGGTCAGTTAACTATGGCTACACCTTC
.,TRBJ1-4,TRBD1,TRBV30,CAWSEGTGVGKLFF,TGTGCCTGGAGTGAAGGGACAGGGGTTGGGAAACTGTTTTTT
few,TRBJ2-1,.,TRBV29-1,CSVVQGYNEQFF,TGCAGCGTTGTTCAGGGGTACAATGAGCAGTTCTTC
.,TRBJ1-1,.,TRBV18,CASSQDSMNTEAFF,TGTGCCAGCTCGCAGGACAGCATGAACACTGAAGCTTTCTTT
.,TRBJ1-1,.,TRBV7-2,CATSYGDRSRGAFF,TGTGCCACCTCTTACGGAGACAGGTCTAGGGGGGCTTTCTTT
.,TRBJ2-5,.,TRBV7-9,CASSLQGEEQYF,TGTGCCAGCAGCTTACAAGGAGAAGAGCAGTACTTC
.,TRBJ1-3,.,TRBV7-2,CASSPPLPGAQQTGNTIYF,TGTGCCAGCAGCCCCCCCCTCCCGGGGGCGCAACAGACTGGAAACACCATATATTTT
.,TRBJ1-2,.,TRBV28,CASSLSSGGAYGYTF,TGTGCCAGCAGTTTATCATCTGGGGGGGCTTATGGCTACACCTTC
few,TRBJ2-3,TRBD2,TRBV7-2,CASSLVSGGAPDTQYF,TGTGCCAGCAGCTTAGTTAGCGGGGGGGCCCCAGATACGCAGTATTTT